What follows are 24 T cell receptor beta chains derived from one specimen sequenced in a study of Graves' ophthalmopathy and Graves' hyperthyroidism. The TCR beta CDR3 regions underwent amplification from RNA transcripts. HTBI primers served in a first-round RT-PCR, which a second-round multiplex PCR followed. One entry per CDR3 protein, called by TCRdb with MiXCR from the multiplex PCR reads. The sample holds around 600,000 distinct CDR3 sequences, about two fifths seen once. Sequencing was done on a sample of peripheral blood. The receptors stem from an adult man with Graves' ophthalmopathy.

The rearrangement uses TRBV9 and TRBJ1-1; D is perhaps TRBD1 (5 bases). CDR1 and CDR2 from the germline V gene are SGDLS and YYNGEE. This CDR3 is 14 amino acids long. V lost 3 bases and J lost 5, with 14 bases in between. CDR3 sequence reads: CASSAPGSGTEAFF. The CDR3 nucleotides are TGTGCCAGCAGCGCCCCGGGGTCAGGGACTGAAGCTTTCTTT. The variable domain in full, with the rest retrieved from reference TRBV9 and TRBJ1-1, is DSGVTQTPKHLITATGQRVTLRCSPRSGDLSVYWYQQSLDQGLQFLIQYYNGEERAKGNILERFSAQQFPDLHSELNLSSLELGDSALYFCASSAPGSGTEAFFGQGTRLTVV.

This clonotype was detected only a few times. The chain couples TRBV2 to TRBJ2-1; D may be TRBD1 or TRBD2 (5 bases each). Germline assignment: CDR1 SNHLY and CDR2 FYNNEI. The CDR3 is made up of 13 amino acids. V was trimmed by 7 bases and J by 4 bases, leaving 11 bases between them. In DNA form, the CDR3 reads TGTGCCAGCAAGGGACCAACTTACAATGAGCAGTTCTTC. Encoded protein: CASKGPTYNEQFF.

This clonotype has a count of ten or more. The chain links TRBV29-1 to TRBJ1-1, with 9 bases matching TRBD1. The CDR3 contains 15 residues. From germline, CDR1 is SQVTM and CDR2 ANQGSEA. V lost 4 bases and J lost 1; bases outside the gene matches: 7. The CDR3 DNA reads TGCAGCGTTGCCTTATTGACAGGGGGGAACACTGAAGCTTTCTTT. Encoded protein: CSVALLTGGNTEAFF.

The chain recombines TRBV7-9 with TRBJ1-1; D is unresolved. This CDR3 has 12 residues. The V gene's germline CDR1 is SEHNR and CDR2 FQNEAQ (reference sequence). CDR3 sequence (DNA): TGTGTCAACAGCCCGAGTAACACTGAAGCTTTCTTT. It codes for CVNSPSNTEAFF.

The V call is TRBV7-9, the J call TRBJ1-4; 8 bases align to TRBD1. After removal of 0 bases from V and 8 bases from J, the junction contained 2 bases not matched to a gene. The CDR3 extends over 14 amino acids. Germline CDR1 is SEHNR and CDR2 is FQNEAQ (reference sequence). CDR3 nucleotides: TGTGCCAGCAGCTTAGCCGGGACAGGCGAAAAACTGTTTTTT. Translating gives CASSLAGTGEKLFF.

The table lists this clonotype with many counts. This CDR3 is CASSLVTRNVYGYTF. CDR3 coding DNA: TGTGCCAGCAGCTTAGTCACTCGTAACGTCTATGGCTACACCTTC. The chain recombines TRBV7-9 with TRBJ1-2; D uncertain. CDR3 length: 15 amino acids. Germline V gives CDR1 SEHNR, CDR2 FQNEAQ (reference sequence). The V gene lost 1 base and the J gene lost 4 bases, with 13 bases spanning the gap.

This chain connects TRBV5-1 to TRBJ2-7; 8 nucleotides match TRBD1. Per the germline V gene, CDR1 is SGHRS and CDR2 is YFSETQ. The CDR3 runs to 15 residues. V shed 1 base, J shed 7 bases, and the junction held 10 bases outside the gene matches. The CDR3, as DNA: TGCGCCAGCAGCTTGAGTGGGACAGGAAGCAATGAGCAGTACTTC. This gives the protein CASSLSGTGSNEQYF.

In its sample, this clonotype was seen a few times. The J gene is TRBJ1-5, the V gene TRBV4-3; D uncertain. V was pared by 1 base and J by 0 bases, with 7 bases between. Germline CDR1 is LGHNA and CDR2 is YSLEER. The length of the CDR3 is 15 residues. The CDR3 nucleotides read TGCGCCAGCAGCCAAGGCGTCGGTAGCAATCAGCCCCAGCATTTT. Translation: CASSQGVGSNQPQHF.

The chain joins TRBV7-8 to TRBJ2-2, with TRBD2 matching over 15 bases. J gave up 4 bases and V 5 bases, and 8 bases lay outside the gene matches. Germline CDR1 reads SGHVS; CDR2 reads FQNEAQ. CDR3 length equals 18 residues. The CDR3 DNA sequence: TGTGCCAGCAGCCAACAGGGACTAGCGGGAGGAAGCACCGGGGAGCTGTTTTTT. Protein sequence: CASSQQGLAGGSTGELFF.

This clonotype was recorded at least ten times. The chain carries TRBV10-3 and TRBJ1-4, with D maybe TRBD1 (6 bases). The CDR3 length is 14 residues. CDR1 is ENHRY and CDR2 is SYGVKD in the germline V gene. V dropped 2 bases and J dropped 5 bases, with 9 bases sitting between them. The CDR3, as DNA: TGTGCCATCAGTGAGCCAGGGGAGAATGAAAAACTGTTTTTT. This sequence encodes CAISEPGENEKLFF.

This clonotype was recorded many times. The chain combines TRBV20-1 with TRBJ2-7, with 12 bases identical to TRBD2. CDR1 DFQATT and CDR2 SNEGSKA come from the germline V gene (reference sequence). This CDR3 has 16 amino acids. V was clipped by 2 bases and J by 3 bases; unmatched bases: 8. This CDR3 is CSARSRLAGAFYEQYF. CDR3 bases: TGCAGTGCTAGATCAAGACTAGCGGGAGCTTTCTACGAGCAGTACTTC.

J is TRBJ1-4 and V is TRBV7-2; D gene ambiguous. The CDR3 runs 14 residues. Per the germline V gene, CDR1 is SGHTA and CDR2 is FQGNSA. V lost 8 bases to trimming and J lost 5 bases, with 15 bases between them. CDR3 in amino acids: CASSPLQSNEKLFF. The CDR3 DNA reads TGTGCCAGCTCACCTCTTCAGAGCAATGAAAAACTGTTTTTT.

The J gene is TRBJ1-5, the V gene TRBV20-1; D uncertain. The CDR3 sequence is 14 residues long. Germline assignment: CDR1 DFQATT and CDR2 SNEGSKA (reference sequence). Trimming removed 3 bases at V and 4 bases at J, with 13 bases between. The CDR3 region has the DNA TGCAGTGCTAGCCGGGAGGCCTCAAATCAGCCCCAGCATTTT. Protein: CSASREASNQPQHF.

The rearrangement uses TRBV20-1 and TRBJ1-3; the match to TRBD1 covers 7 bases. CDR1 is DFQATT and CDR2 is SNEGSKA in the germline V gene (reference sequence). V trimming: 6 bases; J trimming: 8 bases; junction bases outside the gene matches: 19. The CDR3 sequence is 16 residues long. Here the CDR3 reads CSAGGGGTADGDTIYF. The CDR3 nucleotides are TGCAGTGCAGGGGGTGGCGGGACAGCCGACGGAGACACCATATATTTT.

The V gene is TRBV15, the J gene TRBJ1-5; 8 nucleotides line up with TRBD1. Per the germline V gene, CDR1 is LNHNV and CDR2 is YYDKDF (reference sequence). Unmatched junction bases numbered 16, after V lost 5 bases and J lost 7 bases. The CDR3 is 17 amino acids. The CDR3 region has the DNA TGTGCCACCAGCTGGCCGGGGCAGGGGGCGCGCAGGCAGCCCCAGCATTTT. It encodes CATSWPGQGARRQPQHF.

The chain uses TRBV7-9 and TRBJ1-1, with D tentatively TRBD1 (5 bases). CDR1 is SEHNR and CDR2 is FQNEAQ in the germline V gene (reference sequence). This CDR3 contains 14 residues. Trimming pared 8 bases from V and 2 bases from J, leaving 15 bases between. CDR3 loop: CASSAAGGNTEAFF. CDR3 in DNA: TGTGCCAGCTCAGCCGCCGGGGGAAACACTGAAGCTTTCTTT.

This clonotype was counted at least ten times. The genes are TRBV15 and TRBJ2-5, with D perhaps given as TRBD1 or TRBD2 (6 bases each). Trimming took off 0 bases at V and 4 bases at J, with 12 bases between the two ends. The germline gives CDR1 LNHNV, CDR2 YYDKDF (reference sequence). The CDR3 contains 15 residues. The DNA of the CDR3 is TGTGCCACCAGCAGAGATGGACTACAGGGAGAGACCCAGTACTTC. This codes for CATSRDGLQGETQYF.

This clonotype came up many times. The chain employs TRBV24-1 and TRBJ1-5, with 8 bases fitting TRBD1. Unmatched junction bases numbered 3, after V lost 3 bases and J lost 0 bases. This CDR3 has 16 amino acids. Germline assignment: CDR1 KGHDR and CDR2 SFDVKD. This CDR3 reads CATSDGTGYSNQPQHF. CDR3 nucleotide sequence: TGTGCCACCAGTGATGGGACAGGTTATAGCAATCAGCCCCAGCATTTT.

This clonotype was seen more than once but under ten times. CDR3 in amino acids: CASSLTGREWNEQFF. The CDR3, as DNA: TGTGCCAGCAGCTTAACTGGGCGGGAATGGAATGAGCAGTTCTTC. J is TRBJ2-7 and V is TRBV7-3; D is perhaps TRBD2 (6 bases). The last part of the DNA fits TRBJ2-1 better; the J call may be wrong. Germline CDR1 and CDR2: SGHTA and FQGTGA. CDR3 length equals 15 residues.

A word on this clonotype: The CDR3 ends on some other residue instead of the conserved phenylalanine or tryptophan, so this is likely a read error. The rearrangement joins TRBV29-1 to TRBJ1-2, with a possible D match to TRBD1 (6 bases). This CDR3 spans 11 amino acids. Germline V gene lookup returns CDR1 SQVTM and CDR2 ANQGSEA. V lost 7 bases and J 2 bases, leaving 8 bases between the germline ends. The CDR3 bases are TGCAGCGCCGGACAGAACTATGGCTACACCCTC. Its protein product is CSAGQNYGYTL.

This clonotype was seen a few times. This sequence joins TRBV7-8 and TRBJ1-1; D gene ambiguous. The CDR3 spans 15 residues. From germline, CDR1 is SGHVS and CDR2 FQNEAQ. V was trimmed by 5 bases and J by 1 base, leaving 14 bases between them. The CDR3: CASSQDRGKNTEAFF. The CDR3 DNA is TGTGCCAGCAGCCAAGATCGGGGAAAGAACACTGAAGCTTTCTTT.

This clonotype has a count of ten or more. DNA for the CDR3: TGTGCCAGCAGCGTTGGGGGGGGTTTTGAAAAACTGTTTTTT. This translates into CASSVGGGFEKLFF. V usage is TRBV9 and J usage is TRBJ1-4; the D gene is possibly TRBD1 (5 bases). Germline lookup yields CDR1 SGDLS and CDR2 YYNGEE. V shed 2 bases and J shed 7 bases, with 12 bases lying between them. The length of the CDR3 is 14 residues.

The rearrangement uses TRBV9 and TRBJ1-4; D might be TRBD1 (5 bases). Between the trimmed V and J ends, which lost 4 bases and 4 bases, there was a span of 11 bases. This CDR3 has 14 residues. Germline loops: CDR1 SGDLS, CDR2 YYNGEE. CDR3 in DNA: TGTGCCAGCAGCCCCTCAGGGTTTAATGAAAAACTGTTTTTT. Translating gives CASSPSGFNEKLFF.

A word on this clonotype: At one end, the junction sequence differs from germline, possibly due to a read error. The chain carries TRBV29-1 and TRBJ1-2, with 9 nucleotides matching TRBD1. Germline CDR1 reads SQVTM; CDR2 reads ANQGSEA. CDR3 length equals 12 residues. CDR3 residues: CGVGGQGFGNTF. The CDR3 DNA is TGCGGCGTGGGGGGACAGGGATTTGGAAACACCTTC.